Listed below are T cell receptor beta chains from one sample, sequenced in a study of human T cells and chemical hapten exposure. TCRdb itself ran the RACE reads through MiXCR, one entry per CDR3 protein. Of around 92,000 distinct CDR3 sequences in the sample, roughly a tenth are singletons; the top ten hold 3.1%. Sample: whole blood, taken in connection with sensitization to the hapten diphenylcyclopropenone (DPC). These receptors came from a woman in her fifties or sixties with alopecia areata. Some clones in this sample may be carry-over from other donors' samples. Both conserved end residues are part of each CDR3. Each record gives: D gene, clone size, J gene, V gene, CDR3 protein, CDR3 DNA. A D gene is named only where the DNA matches it firmly. Clone size is shown for a subset of rows, as once, few, many or a class of expanded clone.

D: -
size: few
J: TRBJ2-2
V: TRBV4-2
CDR3: CASSQDSGDATNTGELFF
DNA: TGTGCCAGCAGCCAAGATTCGGGAGACGCGACGAACACCGGGGAGCTGTTTTTT

D: TRBD2
size: -
J: TRBJ2-3
V: TRBV7-9
CDR3: CASSSGLGDTQYF
DNA: TGTGCCAGCAGCTCGGGACTAGGCGATACGCAGTATTTT

D: -
size: medium-sized
J: TRBJ1-1
V: TRBV7-9
CDR3: CASSFAGATEAFF
DNA: TGTGCCAGCAGCTTCGCGGGGGCTACTGAAGCTTTCTTT

D: TRBD1
size: -
J: TRBJ1-1
V: TRBV29-1
CDR3: CSVEERQGRTEAFF
DNA: TGCAGCGTGGAAGAAAGACAGGGGAGGACTGAAGCTTTCTTT

D: TRBD1
size: -
J: TRBJ1-1
V: TRBV6-5
CDR3: CASSSDRAEAFF
DNA: TGTGCCAGCAGTTCAGACAGGGCTGAAGCTTTCTTT

D: -
size: few
J: TRBJ1-1
V: TRBV5-4
CDR3: CASSFLRVSEAFF
DNA: TGTGCCAGCAGCTTTTTAAGAGTCTCTGAAGCTTTCTTT

D: -
size: many
J: TRBJ2-3
V: TRBV27
CDR3: CASSFRDGPHTDTQYF
DNA: TGTGCCAGCAGTTTCAGGGACGGACCTCACACAGATACGCAGTATTTT

D: -
size: few
J: TRBJ1-6
V: TRBV7-6
CDR3: CASSSRGHSPLHF
DNA: TGTGCCAGCAGCTCTCGGGGTCATTCACCCCTCCACTTT

D: TRBD1
size: few
J: TRBJ2-5
V: TRBV3-1
CDR3: CASRDQGATLETQYF
DNA: TGTGCCAGCAGGGACCAGGGGGCCACCTTAGAGACCCAGTACTTC

D: -
size: few
J: TRBJ2-5
V: TRBV27
CDR3: CASSRGGTQYF
DNA: TGTGCCAGCAGCAGAGGGGGGACCCAGTACTTC

D: TRBD1
size: many
J: TRBJ1-6
V: TRBV6-1
CDR3: CASRTTAGQFRPLHF
DNA: TGTGCCAGCAGAACTACCGCGGGACAGTTCCGTCCCCTCCACTTT

D: TRBD1
size: many
J: TRBJ2-1
V: TRBV5-1
CDR3: CASSLGTGSYNEQFF
DNA: TGCGCCAGCAGCCTTGGGACAGGGTCTTACAATGAGCAGTTCTTC

D: TRBD1
size: many
J: TRBJ2-4
V: TRBV7-3
CDR3: CASSLGTEAKNIQYF
DNA: TGTGCCAGCAGCTTAGGGACAGAAGCCAAAAACATTCAGTACTTC

D: -
size: few
J: TRBJ2-7
V: TRBV7-2
CDR3: CASSLSGGEFYEQYF
DNA: TGTGCCAGCAGCCTCAGCGGCGGGGAATTCTACGAGCAGTACTTC

D: -
size: -
J: TRBJ1-1
V: TRBV9
CDR3: CASGRNTEAFF
DNA: TGTGCCAGCGGGAGGAACACTGAAGCTTTCTTT

D: TRBD2
size: -
J: TRBJ2-7
V: TRBV12-3/TRBV12-4
CDR3: CASSLSGGRTYEQYF
DNA: TGTGCCAGCAGTTTGAGCGGGGGGAGGACCTACGAGCAGTACTTC

D: -
size: -
J: TRBJ2-1
V: TRBV29-1
CDR3: CSGMNNEQFF
DNA: TGCAGCGGAATGAACAATGAGCAGTTCTTC

D: -
size: -
J: TRBJ2-7
V: TRBV4-1
CDR3: CASSRADKAYEQYF
DNA: TGCGCCAGCAGCCGGGCGGACAAGGCCTACGAGCAGTACTTC

D: -
size: -
J: TRBJ1-1
V: TRBV24-1
CDR3: CATRNAENTEAFF
DNA: TGTGCCACCCGAAACGCAGAGAACACTGAAGCTTTCTTT

D: -
size: -
J: TRBJ2-2
V: TRBV19
CDR3: CASTRSGGSADTGELFF
DNA: TGTGCCAGTACCCGAAGTGGGGGATCGGCGGACACCGGGGAGCTGTTTTTT

D: TRBD1
size: -
J: TRBJ1-1
V: TRBV11-2
CDR3: CASSWGAGGTEAFF
DNA: TGTGCCAGCAGCTGGGGGGCAGGGGGCACTGAAGCTTTCTTT

D: TRBD1
size: -
J: TRBJ1-2
V: TRBV12-3/TRBV12-4
CDR3: CASSPQGSYYGYTF
DNA: TGTGCCAGCAGTCCACAGGGGTCGTACTATGGCTACACCTTC

D: -
size: -
J: TRBJ1-3
V: TRBV5-1
CDR3: CASSSKGTISGNTIYF
DNA: TGCGCCAGCAGCTCCAAGGGGACGATCTCTGGAAACACCATATATTTT

D: -
size: -
J: TRBJ1-2
V: TRBV6-5
CDR3: CASSLTGYGYTF
DNA: TGTGCCAGCAGCCTGACAGGTTATGGCTACACCTTC

D: -
size: many
J: TRBJ2-7
V: TRBV2
CDR3: CALADAYEQYF
DNA: TGTGCACTGGCCGACGCCTACGAGCAGTACTTC

D: -
size: many
J: TRBJ1-5
V: TRBV20-1
CDR3: CSATGGNQPQHF
DNA: TGCAGTGCTACCGGGGGCAATCAGCCCCAGCATTTT

D: -
size: few
J: TRBJ2-5
V: TRBV7-9
CDR3: CASSPPGPRETQYF
DNA: TGTGCCAGCAGCCCGCCGGGACCCCGGGAGACCCAGTACTTC

D: -
size: many
J: TRBJ1-4
V: TRBV5-1
CDR3: CASSPGSAAKEKLFF
DNA: TGCGCCAGCAGTCCCGGGAGTGCAGCTAAAGAAAAACTGTTTTTT

D: TRBD1
size: -
J: TRBJ1-1
V: TRBV18
CDR3: CASSPAQGATEAFF
DNA: TGTGCCAGCTCCCCTGCACAGGGGGCGACTGAAGCTTTCTTT